Shown below are 20 T cell receptor beta chains from a single sample sequenced in a study of blood T cells in healthy people across ages. A second PCR of 7 to 11 cycles used a sample-barcoded 5' primer and a J-beta primer mix. TCRdb fed the 5' RACE reads into MiXCR, producing one record per CDR3 protein. The repertoire holds approximately 670,000 distinct CDR3 sequences, with 40% to 45% as singletons. Input material: blood. The source is a man at least 80 years old in good health.

This clonotype was recorded at least ten times. The CDR3 loop reads CASSYPEASYEQYF. As DNA, the CDR3 is TGTGCCAGCAGCTACCCCGAAGCGAGCTACGAGCAGTACTTC. The V call is TRBV7-2, the J call TRBJ2-7; D unresolved. Germline CDR1 reads SGHTA; CDR2 reads FQGNSA. The CDR3 sequence is 14 residues long. V lost 4 bases, J lost 3 bases, and 13 bases lay in between.

V usage is TRBV5-4 and J usage is TRBJ2-5, with TRBD2 matching 10 bases. The CDR3 has 14 amino acids. Trimming at V came to 5 bases and at J to 9 bases, leaving 10 bases not matched to a gene. Germline V gene lookup returns CDR1 SGHNT and CDR2 YYREEE (reference sequence). CDR3 in amino acids: CASSPSLAGEAQYF. The CDR3 nucleotides are TGTGCCAGCAGTCCCTCGCTAGCGGGGGAGGCCCAGTACTTC.

This clonotype was picked up a small number of times. The rearrangement uses TRBV6-1 and TRBJ1-5, with D possibly being TRBD1 (6 bases). Looked up from germline, CDR1 is MNHNS and CDR2 is SASEGT. CDR3 size: 14 residues. V lost 1 base to trimming and J lost 3 bases, with 7 bases between them. CDR3 DNA: TGTGCCAGCAGTGAAGGGGACAACAATCAGCCCCAGCATTTT. Amino acid sequence: CASSEGDNNQPQHF.

This clonotype was counted at least ten times. The rearrangement joins TRBV6-5 to TRBJ2-3; possible D gene TRBD2, 5 bases. Trimming removed 6 bases from V and 2 bases from J, with 12 bases in between. Germline V gene data show CDR1 as MNHEY and CDR2 as SVGAGI. The CDR3 is 14 residues long. The CDR3 sequence is CASRRSGNTDTQYF. The CDR3 region has the DNA TGTGCCAGCAGGCGGAGCGGAAACACAGATACGCAGTATTTT.

V usage is TRBV6-5 and J usage is TRBJ2-1, with a tentative D call TRBD1 (6 bases). The J call is uncertain, as TRBJ2-7 better fits the DNA end. Germline V gives CDR1 MNHEY, CDR2 SVGAGI. The CDR3 loop spans 16 amino acids. CDR3 region: CASSYVRGSSYNEQYF. The CDR3 DNA is TGTGCCAGCAGTTACGTCAGGGGTAGTTCCTACAATGAGCAGTACTTC.

The chain couples TRBV28 to TRBJ2-6, with 8 bases lining up with TRBD1. CDR1 is MDHEN, CDR2 SYDVKM, per germline. This CDR3 has 17 amino acids. The junction had 5 bases not matched to a gene; V was cut back by 2 bases and J by 2 bases. The CDR3 sequence is CASSLRQGQAGANVLTF. The CDR3 bases are TGTGCCAGCAGTTTACGACAGGGGCAGGCTGGGGCCAACGTCCTGACTTTC.

The chain carries TRBV4-2 and TRBJ2-5; D may be TRBD1 (7 bases). The V and J ends lost 0 bases and 11 bases respectively, with 22 bases between them. The CDR3 extends over 16 amino acids. Germline values: CDR1 LGHNA, CDR2 YNFKEQ. The CDR3 here is CASSQDRRGREEKQYF. As DNA, the CDR3 is TGTGCCAGCAGCCAAGATAGGAGGGGGCGAGAGGAAAAGCAGTACTTC.

The V gene is TRBV27, the J gene TRBJ1-1; 10 nucleotides line up with TRBD1. V lost 7 bases to trimming and J lost 5 bases; unmatched junction nucleotides: 4. The CDR3 extends over 13 amino acids. Germline CDR1 reads MNHEY; CDR2 reads SMNVEV (reference sequence). CDR3 in DNA: TGTGCCAGCACCCGGACAGGGGGAACTGAAGCTTTCTTT. Translated: CASTRTGGTEAFF.

This clonotype was seen a handful of times. The chain carries TRBV20-1 and TRBJ2-7; no firm D call. The CDR3 contains 14 residues. V lost 0 bases and J 1 base, leaving 10 bases between the germline ends. Germline assignment: CDR1 DFQATT and CDR2 SNEGSKA (reference sequence). The CDR3 DNA reads as TGCAGTGCTAGAGATACCGGTCCGTCCTACGAGCAGTACTTC. Protein product: CSARDTGPSYEQYF.

The J gene is TRBJ2-7, the V gene TRBV18; D is perhaps TRBD1 (6 bases). The J call may be incorrect, as the DNA end agrees better with TRBJ2-5. CDR3 size: 13 residues. The germline gives CDR1 KGHSH, CDR2 LQKENI. This chain's CDR3 is CASGEQGQETQYF. For the CDR3, the DNA is TGTGCCAGCGGTGAACAGGGACAAGAGACCCAGTACTTC.

The chain links TRBV6-1 to TRBJ1-2; no clear D gene. Germline V gene data show CDR1 as MNHNS and CDR2 as SASEGT. Trimming took 2 bases from V and 9 from J, leaving 13 bases between them. CDR3 length equals 13 residues. CDR3 in DNA: TGTGCCAGCAGTGAAAGGGCCAGCGGGAGCTACACCTTC. It specifies CASSERASGSYTF.

This clonotype came up a few times. This chain joins TRBV29-1 and TRBJ2-1; D remains unclear. V was pared by 0 bases and J by 6 bases, with 6 bases between. The CDR3 totals 12 residues. Germline CDR1 and CDR2: SQVTM and ANQGSEA. This CDR3 is CSVEDPGNEQFF. The CDR3 nucleotides read TGCAGCGTTGAAGATCCGGGCAATGAGCAGTTCTTC.

This clonotype was found a few times. The chain links TRBV27 to TRBJ2-7; maybe TRBD1 (6 bases). The CDR3 is 14 amino acids. Looked up from germline, CDR1 is MNHEY and CDR2 is SMNVEV (reference sequence). V was shortened by 3 bases and J by 6 bases, with 15 bases between the two germline ends. CDR3 nucleotide sequence: TGTGCCAGCAGTTTCGGAGAAGACAGGCGCGAGCAGTACTTC. Translating it yields CASSFGEDRREQYF.

In its sample, this clonotype was seen a few times. This chain links TRBV6-2 or TRBV6-3 with TRBJ2-7, with TRBD1 matching over 9 bases. V shed 6 bases, J shed 6 bases, and the junction held 9 bases outside the gene matches. CDR1 MNHEY and CDR2 SVGEGT come from the germline V gene. This CDR3 is 14 amino acids long. As DNA, the CDR3 is TGTGCCAGCAGATCTACCGGGACAGGGCCCGAGCAGTACTTC. This encodes CASRSTGTGPEQYF.

The chain recombines TRBV4-1 with TRBJ1-1; D perhaps matches TRBD1 (5 bases). This CDR3 has 14 residues. Germline CDR1 reads MGHRA; CDR2 reads YSYEKL. Trimming removed 0 bases at V and 4 bases at J, with 9 bases between. In DNA form, the CDR3 reads TGCGCCAGCAGCCAAGATGACAGAGGCACTGAAGCTTTCTTT. It yields the protein CASSQDDRGTEAFF.

This clonotype has a single count. The V and J genes are TRBV6-5 and TRBJ2-3; TRBD2 agrees at 10 bases. With V trimmed by 0 bases and J by 0 bases, 6 bases remained unmatched. This CDR3 comprises 18 residues. CDR1 is MNHEY and CDR2 is SVGAGI in the germline V gene. The CDR3 sequence is CASSYSSGLADSTDTQYF. The CDR3 DNA reads as TGTGCCAGCAGTTACTCCTCCGGACTAGCGGATAGCACAGATACGCAGTATTTT.

This sequence joins TRBV10-3 and TRBJ1-1, with D perhaps TRBD1 (6 bases). The CDR3 has 14 amino acids. Between the trimmed V and J ends, which lost 10 bases and 0 bases, there was a span of 15 bases. The germline V gene encodes CDR1 ENHRY and CDR2 SYGVKD. The CDR3 DNA reads as TGTGCCACCCAGCCGACAGGTATGAACACTGAAGCTTTCTTT. Translation: CATQPTGMNTEAFF.

This chain's CDR3 is CASSFDRGPSTDTQYF. The CDR3 nucleotides are TGTGCCAGCAGTTTCGACAGGGGGCCTAGCACAGATACGCAGTATTTT. This chain links TRBV12-3 or TRBV12-4 with TRBJ2-3; 10 bases match TRBD1. Trimming took 3 bases from V and 0 from J; bases not matched to a gene: 3. The length of the CDR3 is 16 residues.

The chain couples TRBV28 to TRBJ2-2; D tentatively fits TRBD1 or TRBD2 (6 bases each). The CDR3 is made up of 17 amino acids. From germline, CDR1 is MDHEN and CDR2 SYDVKM. Trimming took 7 bases from V and 6 from J, leaving 24 bases between them. DNA of the CDR3: TGTGCCAGCACCAATAACCGGGGGCGTGGGTTCGCCGGGGAGCTGTTTTTT. Its protein product is CASTNNRGRGFAGELFF.

The V call is TRBV7-2, the J call TRBJ2-3; the D gene is possibly TRBD2 (5 bases). The V gene's germline CDR1 is SGHTA and CDR2 FQGNSA. Trimming left V 7 bases short and J 1 base short, with 15 bases between. The CDR3 has 15 residues. The CDR3: CASTDRGSGTDTQYF. In DNA form, the CDR3 reads TGTGCCAGCACCGACCGGGGTAGTGGCACAGATACGCAGTATTTT.